A selection of T cell receptor beta chains follows, all from one sample in a study of blood T cell repertoires in COVID-19. Assay: immunoSEQ multiplex PCR; the TCRdb copy retains only in-frame clones and omits some. The data contain more than 95,000 clones, about four fifths of them seen just once; the ten biggest clones take up about 20%. Sequenced: peripheral blood. All receptors derive from an elderly man with acute or convalescent COVID-19. CDR3s leave out the opening cysteine and the closing phenylalanine or tryptophan. The order of the fields is clone size, V gene, CDR3 protein. Clone size is not always given. Where it is, it says once, few, many or a class for expanded clones.

clone_size: few; v_call: TRBV19; cdr3_aa: ASSLGQLNQPQH
clone_size: .; v_call: TRBV7-2; cdr3_aa: ASSLAPDYGYT
clone_size: .; v_call: TRBV9; cdr3_aa: ASSPHSGANQPQH
clone_size: few; v_call: TRBV29-1; cdr3_aa: SVENGVGRETQY
clone_size: .; v_call: TRBV5-8; cdr3_aa: ASSLPQGWGTEAF
clone_size: .; v_call: TRBV6-5; cdr3_aa: ASSYSRGQGNEQF
clone_size: .; v_call: TRBV20-1; cdr3_aa: SASAAGGTGELF
clone_size: .; v_call: TRBV19; cdr3_aa: ASSITGSGRNEQF
clone_size: .; v_call: TRBV19; cdr3_aa: ASSRGGAQY
clone_size: few; v_call: TRBV28; cdr3_aa: ASSPQRDRGGRETQY
clone_size: .; v_call: TRBV6-1; cdr3_aa: ASSEAGPGNTIY
clone_size: .; v_call: TRBV30; cdr3_aa: AWSLSDRGDTEAF
clone_size: .; v_call: TRBV3-1/TRBV3-2; cdr3_aa: ASSRLGQGALGVYTIY
clone_size: .; v_call: TRBV4-3; cdr3_aa: ASSPVGTGNNYGYT
clone_size: .; v_call: TRBV11-3; cdr3_aa: ASSRRTSGGAGNEQF
clone_size: .; v_call: TRBV7-2; cdr3_aa: ASSLPKTSGRTDIQY
clone_size: .; v_call: TRBV30; cdr3_aa: AWSFQDRNIQY
clone_size: .; v_call: TRBV7-8; cdr3_aa: ASSLGQNIYGYT
clone_size: .; v_call: TRBV29-1; cdr3_aa: SVEMLAAGELF